This paragraph covers one T cell receptor (beta chain) sequence. This sample is drawn from a study of blood T cell repertoires in COVID-19. Across the whole study: The study drew acute and convalescent COVID-19 samples from the United States, Italy and Spain. T cells, B-cell-depleted T cells, or PBMCs provided the cDNA or gDNA that served as material.

The CDR3 spans 16 residues. V shed 1 base, J shed 2 bases, and the junction held 9 bases outside the gene matches. In germline, CDR1 is SGHTS, CDR2 YDEGEE. Authors' data handling: How many nucleated cells were present was estimated from reference gene primer amplification. Using immunoSEQ multiplex PCR, the repertoire was profiled, and TCRdb retains in-frame clones only, with some absent. V and J calls and clone size follow that table, whereas D and trimming were derived from the DNA. The sample records around 88,000 clones, about 88% being singletons. The chain has TRBV5-8 and TRBJ2-7; 7 nucleotides align to TRBD1. The TCR originated in a woman of 80 years or more with acute or convalescent COVID-19. The sequenced material came from peripheral blood. The CDR3 coding sequence is TGTGCCAGCAGCTTGTTTGAGACAGGGCGACCCTACGAGCAGTACTTC. It yields the protein CASSLFETGRPYEQYF.